These 7 T cell receptor beta chains were all obtained from the same sample, sequenced in a study of identical twins. One entry per CDR3 protein results from TCRdb running MiXCR on the 5' RACE reads. Here the sample spans 700,000 to 950,000 distinct CDR3 sequences, 9% to 15% being singletons. These same records also appear under a second study, on yellow fever vaccine responses in identical twins.

Sample: PBMCs. The receptors derive from a woman aged 18 to 35 in good health.

The sample holds one count of this clonotype. The chain couples TRBV3-1 to TRBJ2-3, with 8 bases matching TRBD2. The CDR3 has 16 residues. V was clipped by 2 bases and J by 4 bases; unmatched bases: 8. CDR1 is LGHDT, CDR2 YNNKEL, per germline (reference sequence). In nucleotides, the CDR3 is TGTGCCAGCAGCCAACAGGGCAGCGGGAGTGCAGATACGCAGTATTTT. Amino acid sequence: CASSQQGSGSADTQYF.

This clonotype was found a few times. This chain uses TRBV7-9 with TRBJ2-3; the D gene is possibly TRBD2 (6 bases). Germline CDR1 SEHNR, CDR2 FQNEAQ (reference sequence). Trimming took off 2 bases at V and 1 base at J, with 13 bases between the two ends. CDR3 length: 16 residues. The CDR3 DNA reads as TGTGCCAGCAGCTTACTGCGGGGCTCCCGCACAGATACGCAGTATTTT. Its translation is CASSLLRGSRTDTQYF. The complete variable domain, with remaining parts taken from reference TRBV7-9 and TRBJ2-3, reads DTGVSQNPRHKITKRGQNVTFRCDPISEHNRLYWYRQTLGQGPEFLTYFQNEAQLEKSRLLSDRFSAERPKGSFSTLEIQRTEQGDSAMYLCASSLLRGSRTDTQYFGPGTRLTVL.

The V and J genes are TRBV6-5 and TRBJ2-1, with 12 bases aligning to TRBD2. Per the germline V gene, CDR1 is MNHEY and CDR2 is SVGAGI. V shed 0 bases, J shed 8 bases, and the junction held 5 bases outside the gene matches. This CDR3 spans 16 amino acids. The CDR3 coding sequence is TGTGCCAGCAGTTACTCGGATCTAGCGGGAGGGCATGAGCAGTTCTTC. Protein sequence: CASSYSDLAGGHEQFF.

The rearrangement uses TRBV20-1 and TRBJ2-5, with D perhaps matching TRBD2 (5 bases). The length of the CDR3 is 12 residues. V lost 8 bases to trimming and J lost 5 bases, with 15 bases between them. In germline, CDR1 is DFQATT, CDR2 SNEGSKA (reference sequence). The CDR3 DNA sequence: TGCAGTTCCCTCAGCTCGGGGGAGACCCAGTACTTC. Its translation: CSSLSSGETQYF.

The chain recombines TRBV2 with TRBJ1-1; D uncertain. The CDR3 runs 17 residues. Germline V gene data show CDR1 as SNHLY and CDR2 as FYNNEI. The ends were cut back, 4 bases at V and 1 base at J, with 19 bases in the middle. CDR3 sequence (DNA): TGTGCCAGCAGTGTCGAATCTGGGTGGGCGGGGAACACTGAAGCTTTCTTT. Its protein product is CASSVESGWAGNTEAFF.

The chain recombines TRBV28 with TRBJ2-7; 9 bases map to TRBD2. CDR3 length equals 15 residues. The ends lost 11 bases at V and 4 bases at J; junction bases unmatched: 15. The V gene's germline CDR1 is MDHEN and CDR2 SYDVKM. The CDR3 sequence is CASASVAGGPYEQYF. The CDR3 region has the DNA TGTGCCTCAGCGTCCGTTGCGGGAGGGCCGTACGAGCAGTACTTC.

The V and J genes are TRBV5-4 and TRBJ2-5; the match to TRBD2 covers 10 bases. The J segment lost 2 bases and the V segment lost 4 bases, leaving 8 bases of the junction unmatched. The germline V gene encodes CDR1 SGHNT and CDR2 YYREEE (reference sequence). This CDR3 comprises 16 residues. The DNA of the CDR3 is TGTGCCAGCAGCGCCCTAGCGGGGGCCCTGCAAGAGACCCAGTACTTC. Translating gives CASSALAGALQETQYF.